The next 14 T cell receptor beta chains were all read from a single sample in a study of blood T cell repertoires in COVID-19. TCRdb keeps only in-frame clones here, not all; method: immunoSEQ multiplex PCR. The sample has some 140,000 clones, more than 75% seen once. The sequenced sample was peripheral blood. These receptors all stem from a man older than 75 with acute or convalescent COVID-19.

The chain couples TRBV4-1 to TRBJ2-7, with D maybe TRBD1 (6 bases). Trimming cost V 4 bases and J 4 bases, with 11 bases left between them. This CDR3 contains 13 residues. Looked up from germline, CDR1 is MGHRA and CDR2 is YSYEKL. The DNA for the CDR3 is TGCGCCAGCAGCCGATCGGACAGTTACGAGCAGTACTTC. This sequence encodes CASSRSDSYEQYF.

CDR3 residues: CASSLGAGGYTDTQYF. The CDR3, as DNA: TGCGCCAGCAGCTTAGGAGCGGGGGGTTACACAGATACGCAGTATTTT. The gene calls are TRBV5-1 and TRBJ2-3; 9 positions match TRBD2. This CDR3 contains 16 residues. The germline V gene encodes CDR1 SGHRS and CDR2 YFSETQ. The ends lost 2 bases at V and 2 bases at J; junction bases unmatched: 6.

The table lists this clone with a few counts. The rearrangement links TRBV7-2 to TRBJ2-3; 8 nucleotides match TRBD2. The V gene end was trimmed by 5 bases and the J gene end by 4 bases; junction bases not matched to a gene: 8. Germline V lookup: CDR1 SGHTA, CDR2 FQGNSA. The CDR3 spans 15 residues. CDR3 sequence: CASSTGLARSDTQYF. The CDR3 nucleotides read TGTGCCAGCAGCACTGGACTAGCACGCTCAGATACGCAGTATTTT.

The CDR3 reads CASSTQGRGNTEAFF. The CDR3 DNA is TGTGCCAGCAGCACACAGGGCCGGGGGAACACTGAAGCTTTCTTT. V usage is TRBV9 and J usage is TRBJ1-1; possible D gene TRBD1, 6 bases. V was clipped by 4 bases and J by 1 base, with 14 bases between them. The CDR3 sequence is 15 residues long. CDR1 SGDLS and CDR2 YYNGEE come from the germline V gene.

The chain couples TRBV5-1 to TRBJ1-1; 7 nucleotides agree with TRBD1. V was clipped by 2 bases and J by 3 bases; unmatched bases: 4. Germline V CDR1 and CDR2: SGHRS, YFSETQ. The CDR3 length is 14 residues. The DNA of the CDR3 is TGCGCCAGCAGCTTCCAGGGGGTCGACACTGAAGCTTTCTTT. Amino acids: CASSFQGVDTEAFF. The full variable domain, with the rest looked up from reference TRBV5-1 and TRBJ1-1, is KAGVTQTPRYLIKTRGQQVTLSCSPISGHRSVSWYQQTPGQGLQFLFEYFSETQRNKGNFPGRFSGRQFSNSRSEMNVSTLELGDSALYLCASSFQGVDTEAFFGQGTRLTVV.

This clone has more than one count but fewer than ten. J is TRBJ2-6 and V is TRBV28; TRBD2 is a possible D gene (6 bases). This CDR3 spans 17 amino acids. Germline V CDR1 and CDR2: MDHEN, SYDVKM. V lost 5 bases and J lost 5, with 19 bases in between. CDR3 amino acids: CASSGGSRTGRANVLTF. DNA for the CDR3: TGTGCCAGCAGTGGGGGGTCCCGTACGGGAAGGGCCAACGTCCTGACTTTC.

The chain joins TRBV11-2 to TRBJ1-5; TRBD1 agrees at 9 bases. V lost 3 bases and J lost 4; bases outside the gene matches: 4. This CDR3 has 15 amino acids. Germline CDR1 and CDR2: SGHAT and FQNNGV. The CDR3: CASSFQDRGNQPQHF. In DNA, the CDR3 is TGTGCCAGCAGCTTTCAGGACAGGGGAAATCAGCCCCAGCATTTT.

V gene TRBV7-2 combines with J gene TRBJ1-2, with 11 bases identical to TRBD1. Germline V gene sequence: CDR1 SGHTA, CDR2 FQGNSA. This CDR3 has 17 residues. With 4 bases clipped from V and 5 bases from J, the junction kept 12 bases outside the gene matches. The CDR3 DNA reads as TGTGCCAGCAGCTGGGGATCGGACAGGGGGCTTCTATATGGCTACACCTTC. It specifies CASSWGSDRGLLYGYTF.

Concerning this clone itself: The same CDR3 arises from other DNA sequences in this sample as well. V usage is TRBV5-1 and J usage is TRBJ2-1, with TRBD2 matching 11 bases. The germline V gene encodes CDR1 SGHRS and CDR2 YFSETQ. The CDR3 spans 14 residues. Trimming took 4 bases from V and 6 from J; bases not matched to a gene: 3. The DNA for the CDR3 is TGCGCCAGCAGCCCAGGGACTAGCGGCAATGAGCAGTTCTTC. Its translation: CASSPGTSGNEQFF.

The genes are TRBV29-1 and TRBJ2-7; a possible D gene is TRBD2 (5 bases). The CDR3 runs to 12 residues. Germline V gene data show CDR1 as SQVTM and CDR2 as ANQGSEA. Trimming left V 4 bases short and J 3 bases short, with 10 bases between. CDR3 protein: CSVAPGIYEQYF. The CDR3, as DNA: TGCAGCGTTGCGCCGGGGATCTACGAGCAGTACTTC.

This chain connects TRBV5-1 to TRBJ2-2; tentatively, D is TRBD2 (7 bases). V dropped 0 bases and J dropped 2 bases, with 11 bases sitting between them. The CDR3 is 16 residues long. CDR1 and CDR2 (germline): SGHRS, YFSETQ. CDR3 in DNA: TGCGCCAGCAGCTTGGCCGGGGGGCGAAACACCGGGGAGCTGTTTTTT. It is translated as CASSLAGGRNTGELFF.

The chain joins TRBV18 to TRBJ1-5; 7 bases are a match to TRBD1. The CDR3 has 15 residues. Germline trimming cut 4 bases from V and 6 bases from J; bases unmatched to any gene: 9. Germline V gene sequence: CDR1 KGHSH, CDR2 LQKENI. CDR3 loop: CASSLYEGAGQPQHF. In nucleotides, the CDR3 is TGTGCCAGCTCACTCTATGAGGGGGCGGGTCAGCCCCAGCATTTT.

This chain links TRBV29-1 with TRBJ2-3, with 14 bases lining up with TRBD2. The germline gives CDR1 SQVTM, CDR2 ANQGSEA. This CDR3 is built from 15 residues. The V segment lost 6 bases and the J segment 2 bases; nucleotides outside the gene matches: 4. CDR3 sequence: CSVRLAGGFTDTQYF. CDR3 coding DNA: TGCAGCGTCAGACTAGCGGGGGGGTTCACAGATACGCAGTATTTT.

This clone turned up a few times. The genes are TRBV19 and TRBJ2-1; maybe TRBD2 (6 bases). Trimming removed 6 bases from V and 3 bases from J, with 12 bases in between. Germline V gene lookup returns CDR1 LNHDA and CDR2 SQIVND (reference sequence). CDR3 length equals 14 residues. CDR3 nucleotides: TGTGCCAGTAGGGTAGCGGACTTCTACAATGAGCAGTTCTTC. Residues: CASRVADFYNEQFF.